This T cell receptor (beta chain) was identified in a study of early T cells in non-severe SARS-CoV-2 infection. V lost 8 bases and J lost 7, with 12 bases in between. The CDR3 loop spans 11 amino acids. Germline assignment: CDR1 ENHRY and CDR2 SYGVKD. Unique molecular identifiers tagged individual cDNA molecules. TCRdb re-derived calls from the 5' RACE reads in MiXCR, one entry per CDR3 protein. The repertoire holds 50,000 to 85,000 distinct CDR3 sequences, with roughly 9.1% as singletons. The clonotype comes from an adult who was a healthcare worker with PCR-confirmed SARS-CoV-2 infection or an uninfected control (not recorded which). The chain has TRBV10-3 and TRBJ2-7, with D uncertain. Material for sequencing was whole blood. This CDR3 is CAISVTGEQYF. DNA of the CDR3: TGTGCCATCTCGGTCACCGGAGAGCAGTACTTC.